This T cell receptor (beta chain) was recovered during a study of shared clonotypes between healthy human individuals. Study findings and constraints: With few donors, the genetic and exposure-history diversity represented was limited. Clonotypes that were shared across a handful of donors made up 4% to 6% of naive CD4 clonotypes.

Only in-frame clones appear in the TCRdb table, and some are missing; sequencing was by immunoSEQ multiplex PCR. The sample records about 2.4 million clones, roughly 93% being singletons. Germline V gene lookup returns CDR1 SEHNR and CDR2 FQNEAQ (reference sequence). The CDR3 contains 14 residues. V gave up 2 bases and J gave up 3 bases, with 10 bases separating them. Turning to this clone: The target antigen is unknown. In the same sample, other DNA sequences code for this CDR3.

The receptor's source is a young man in good health. Some clones in this sample may be carry-over from other donors' samples. The rearrangement links TRBV7-9 to TRBJ1-1, with a tentative D call TRBD1 (6 bases). The source material was naive CD4+ T cells from PBMCs. Subset specified: CD45RA+ positively selected. The CDR3 region has the DNA TGTGCCAGCAGCTTAAGGGGGTCGGACACTGAAGCTTTCTTT. The encoded protein is CASSLRGSDTEAFF.